This T cell receptor (beta chain) was profiled in a study of cytomegalovirus exposure and HLA in healthy donors. The germline V gene has CDR1 SGHTA and CDR2 FQGNSA. The CDR3 is made up of 12 amino acids. Trimming cost V 4 bases and J 6 bases; bases outside gene matches: 3. Worth noting for this clone: The antigen is not known.

Study-level results: While the bulk of TCR sequences proved rare, some public TCRs turned up in many donors. Accounts indicate the classifier identified cytomegalovirus status with strong specificity and sensitivity. The study put 150 to 200 TCR beta chains on its list as cytomegalovirus-associated. In a later analysis, compared with equally common non-associated chains, HLA-associated beta chains were more expanded.

PCR amplification relied on 60 Vbeta primers (plus 13 Jbeta primers). The table came from immunoSEQ multiplex PCR; TCRdb's copy has only in-frame clones and leaves some out. The data hold 140,000 to 150,000 clones, with around 75% observed a single time. This chain links TRBV7-2 with TRBJ2-7; TRBD1 agrees at 7 bases. The sequenced sample was PBMCs. The sequence was collected from a woman aged 30 to 39 in good health and CMV-seronegative. CDR3 bases: TGTGCCAGCAGCTCGTACAGGGGCGAGCAGTACTTC. The encoded protein is CASSSYRGEQYF.